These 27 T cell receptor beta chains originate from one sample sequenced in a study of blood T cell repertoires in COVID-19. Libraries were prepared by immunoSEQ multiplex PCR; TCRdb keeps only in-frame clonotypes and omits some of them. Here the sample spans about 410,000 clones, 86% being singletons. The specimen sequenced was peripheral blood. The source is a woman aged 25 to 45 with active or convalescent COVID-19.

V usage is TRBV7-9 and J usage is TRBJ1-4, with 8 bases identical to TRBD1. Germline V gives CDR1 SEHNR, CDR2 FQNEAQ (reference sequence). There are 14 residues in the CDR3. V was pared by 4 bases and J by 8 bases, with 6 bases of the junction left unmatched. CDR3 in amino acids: CASSSTDRAEKLFF. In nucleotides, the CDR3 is TGTGCCAGCAGCTCGACGGACAGGGCCGAAAAACTGTTTTTT.

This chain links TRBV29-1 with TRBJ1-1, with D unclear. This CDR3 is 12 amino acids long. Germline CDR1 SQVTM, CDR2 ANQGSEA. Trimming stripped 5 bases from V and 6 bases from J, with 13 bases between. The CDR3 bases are TGCAGCGTTCAGGACTTATCCGCTGAAGCTTTCTTT. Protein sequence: CSVQDLSAEAFF. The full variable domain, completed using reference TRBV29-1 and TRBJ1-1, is SAVISQKPSRDICQRGTSLTIQCQVDSQVTMMFWYRQQPGQSLTLIATANQGSEATYESGFVIDKFPISRPNLTFSTLTVSNMSPEDSSIYLCSVQDLSAEAFFGQGTRLTVV.

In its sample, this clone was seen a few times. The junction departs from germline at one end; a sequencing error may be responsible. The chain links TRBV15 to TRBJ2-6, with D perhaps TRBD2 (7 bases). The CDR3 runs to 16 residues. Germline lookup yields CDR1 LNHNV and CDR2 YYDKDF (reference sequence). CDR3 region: CATSREGGSGANVLTF. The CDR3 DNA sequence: TGTGCCACCAGCCGAGAGGGGGGGTCCGGGGCCAACGTCCTGACTTTC.

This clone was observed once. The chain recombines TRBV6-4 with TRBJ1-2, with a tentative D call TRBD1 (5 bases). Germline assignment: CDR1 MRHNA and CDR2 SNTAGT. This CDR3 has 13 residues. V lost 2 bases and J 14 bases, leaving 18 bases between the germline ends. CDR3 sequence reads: CASSDGSGSVETF. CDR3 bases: TGTGCCAGCAGTGACGGATCAGGGTCCGTAGAAACCTTC.

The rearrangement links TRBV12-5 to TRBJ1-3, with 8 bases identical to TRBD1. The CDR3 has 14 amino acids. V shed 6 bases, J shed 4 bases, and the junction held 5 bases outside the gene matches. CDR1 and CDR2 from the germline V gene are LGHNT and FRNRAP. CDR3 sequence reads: CASGLRDRGNTIYF. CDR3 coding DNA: TGTGCTAGTGGCCTCAGGGACAGGGGAAACACCATATATTTT.

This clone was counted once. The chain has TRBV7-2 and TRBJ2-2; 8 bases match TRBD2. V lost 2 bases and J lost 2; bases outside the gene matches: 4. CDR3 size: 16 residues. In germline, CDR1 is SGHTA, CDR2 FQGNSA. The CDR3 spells CASSLQAGVNTGELFF. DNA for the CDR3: TGTGCCAGCAGCTTACAAGCGGGAGTCAACACCGGGGAGCTGTTTTTT. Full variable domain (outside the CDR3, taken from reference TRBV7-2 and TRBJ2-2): GAGVSQSPSNKVTEKGKDVELRCDPISGHTALYWYRQSLGQGLEFLIYFQGNSAPDKSGLPSDRFSAERTGGSVSTLTIQRTQQEDSAVYLCASSLQAGVNTGELFFGEGSRLTVL.

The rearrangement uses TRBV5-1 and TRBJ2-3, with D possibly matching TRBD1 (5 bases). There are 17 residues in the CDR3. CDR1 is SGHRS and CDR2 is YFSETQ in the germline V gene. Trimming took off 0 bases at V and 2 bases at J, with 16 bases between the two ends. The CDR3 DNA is TGCGCCAGCAGCTTGGGGGCCAGGGCGTCCCACACAGATACGCAGTATTTT. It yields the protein CASSLGARASHTDTQYF.

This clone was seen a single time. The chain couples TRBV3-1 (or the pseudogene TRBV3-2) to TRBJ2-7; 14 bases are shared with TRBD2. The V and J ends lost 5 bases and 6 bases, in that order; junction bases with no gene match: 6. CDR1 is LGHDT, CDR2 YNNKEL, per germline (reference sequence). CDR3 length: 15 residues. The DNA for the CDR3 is TGTGCCAGCAGCAAAGGGACTAGCGGGGGTCTCGAGCAGTACTTC. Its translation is CASSKGTSGGLEQYF.

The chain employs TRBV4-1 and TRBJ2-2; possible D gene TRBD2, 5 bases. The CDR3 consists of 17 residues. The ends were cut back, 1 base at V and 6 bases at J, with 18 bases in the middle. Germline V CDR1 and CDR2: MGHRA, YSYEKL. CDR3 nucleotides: TGCGCCAGCAGCCAAGGGTCCGGGGTTGTTGATGCCGGGGAGCTGTTTTTT. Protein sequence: CASSQGSGVVDAGELFF.

DNA of the CDR3: TGTGCCAGCTCACATGGGACAGATAGAGGAAACACCATATATTTT. Amino acid sequence: CASSHGTDRGNTIYF. The rearrangement uses TRBV18 and TRBJ1-3, with TRBD1 matching over 7 bases. The trim removed 4 bases at V and 4 bases at J, leaving 7 bases unmatched. Germline V gene sequence: CDR1 KGHSH, CDR2 LQKENI. The CDR3 runs to 15 residues.

The CDR3 here is CASSFGENTEAFF. CDR3 coding DNA: TGTGCCAGCAGCTTCGGGGAGAACACTGAAGCTTTCTTT. This chain links TRBV7-2 with TRBJ1-1; D gene unclear. CDR1 is SGHTA, CDR2 FQGNSA, per germline. CDR3 length: 13 residues. Trimming stripped 3 bases from V and 1 base from J, with 6 bases between.

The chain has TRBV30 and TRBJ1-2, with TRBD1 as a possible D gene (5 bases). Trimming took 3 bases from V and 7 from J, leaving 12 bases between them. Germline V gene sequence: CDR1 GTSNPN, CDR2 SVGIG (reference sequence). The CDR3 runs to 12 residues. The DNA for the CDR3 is TGTGCCTGGAGGTTAGGGGTGGGTGGCTACACCTTC. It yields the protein CAWRLGVGGYTF.

CDR3 region: CASSEGARSTFYNEQFF. The CDR3, as DNA: TGTGCCAGCAGTGAAGGGGCCCGATCCACGTTTTACAATGAGCAGTTCTTC. The V and J genes are TRBV6-1 and TRBJ2-1; D not resolved. The CDR3 totals 17 residues. CDR1 MNHNS and CDR2 SASEGT come from the germline V gene. V lost 1 base, J lost 4 bases, and 17 bases lay in between.

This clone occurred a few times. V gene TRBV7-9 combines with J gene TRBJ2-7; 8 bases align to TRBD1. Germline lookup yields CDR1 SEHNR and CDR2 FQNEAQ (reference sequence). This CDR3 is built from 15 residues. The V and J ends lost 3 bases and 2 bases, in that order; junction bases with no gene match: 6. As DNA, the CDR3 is TGTGCCAGCAGCTTCTCCGGACAGGGCGCCTACGAGCAGTACTTC. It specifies CASSFSGQGAYEQYF. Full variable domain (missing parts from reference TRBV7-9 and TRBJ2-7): DTGVSQNPRHKITKRGQNVTFRCDPISEHNRLYWYRQTLGQGPEFLTYFQNEAQLEKSRLLSDRFSAERPKGSFSTLEIQRTEQGDSAMYLCASSFSGQGAYEQYFGPGTRLTVT.

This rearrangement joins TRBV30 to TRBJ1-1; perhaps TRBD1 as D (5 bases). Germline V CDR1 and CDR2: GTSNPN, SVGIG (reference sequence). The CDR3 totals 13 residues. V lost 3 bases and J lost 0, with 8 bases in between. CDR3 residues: CAWRDNMNTEAFF. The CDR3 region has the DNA TGTGCCTGGAGGGACAATATGAACACTGAAGCTTTCTTT. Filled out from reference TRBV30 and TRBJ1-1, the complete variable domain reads SQTIHQWPATLVQPVGSPLSLECTVEGTSNPNLYWYRQAAGRGLQLLFYSVGIGQISSEVPQNLSASRPQDRQFILSSKKLLLSDSGFYLCAWRDNMNTEAFFGQGTRLTVV.

The CDR3 coding sequence is TGTGCCAGTAGCCGGGGAAGGTGGGGAGAGACCCAGTACTTC. Its protein is CASSRGRWGETQYF. The chain is built from TRBV19 and TRBJ2-5, with a possible D match to TRBD2 (5 bases). Germline CDR1 reads LNHDA; CDR2 reads SQIVND (reference sequence). V was clipped by 6 bases and J by 4 bases, with 15 bases between them. CDR3 size: 14 residues.

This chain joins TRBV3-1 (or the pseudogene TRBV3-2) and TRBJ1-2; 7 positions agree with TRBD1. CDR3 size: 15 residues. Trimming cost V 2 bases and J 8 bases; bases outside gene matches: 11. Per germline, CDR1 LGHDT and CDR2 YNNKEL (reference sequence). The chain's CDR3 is CASSQISSTGHGYTF. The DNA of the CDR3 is TGTGCCAGCAGCCAAATATCTTCGACAGGGCACGGCTACACCTTC.

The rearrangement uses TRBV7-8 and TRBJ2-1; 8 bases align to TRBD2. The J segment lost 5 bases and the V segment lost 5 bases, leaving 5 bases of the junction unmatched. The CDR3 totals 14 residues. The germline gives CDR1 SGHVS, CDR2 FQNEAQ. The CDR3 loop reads CASSLGLADNEQFF. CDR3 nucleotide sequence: TGTGCCAGCAGCCTCGGACTAGCAGACAATGAGCAGTTCTTC.

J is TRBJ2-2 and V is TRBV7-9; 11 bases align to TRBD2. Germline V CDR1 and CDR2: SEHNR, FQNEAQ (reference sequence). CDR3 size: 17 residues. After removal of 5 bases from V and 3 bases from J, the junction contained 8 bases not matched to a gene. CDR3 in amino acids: CASSVAGTSGDTGELFF. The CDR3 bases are TGTGCCAGCAGCGTGGCCGGGACTAGCGGAGACACCGGGGAGCTGTTTTTT.

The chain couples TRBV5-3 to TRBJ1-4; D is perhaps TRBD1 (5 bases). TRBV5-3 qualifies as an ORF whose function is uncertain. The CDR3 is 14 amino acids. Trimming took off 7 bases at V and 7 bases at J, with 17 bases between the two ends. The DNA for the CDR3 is TGTGCCAGAGGCGGTACCAGGGATGGTGAAAAACTGTTTTTT. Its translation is CARGGTRDGEKLFF.

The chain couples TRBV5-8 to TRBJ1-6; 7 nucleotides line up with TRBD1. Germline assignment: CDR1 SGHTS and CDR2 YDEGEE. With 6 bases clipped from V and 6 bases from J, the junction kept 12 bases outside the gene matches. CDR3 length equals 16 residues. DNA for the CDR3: TGTGCCAGCAAACCGTCGAGGGACAGAACTAATTCACCCCTCCACTTT. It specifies CASKPSRDRTNSPLHF.

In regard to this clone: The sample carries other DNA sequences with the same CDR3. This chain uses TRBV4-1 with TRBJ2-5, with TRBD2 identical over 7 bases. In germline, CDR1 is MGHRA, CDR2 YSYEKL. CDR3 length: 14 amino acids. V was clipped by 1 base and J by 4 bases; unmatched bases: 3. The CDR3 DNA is TGCGCCAGCAGCCAAGGACTAGCAAGAGAGACCCAGTACTTC. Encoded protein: CASSQGLARETQYF.

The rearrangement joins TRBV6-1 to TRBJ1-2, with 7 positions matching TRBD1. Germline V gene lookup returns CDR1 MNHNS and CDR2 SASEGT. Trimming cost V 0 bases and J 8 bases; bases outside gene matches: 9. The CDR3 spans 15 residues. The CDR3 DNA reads TGTGCCAGCAGTGAAGCGACGGGACAGAACTCAGGCTACACCTTC. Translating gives CASSEATGQNSGYTF.

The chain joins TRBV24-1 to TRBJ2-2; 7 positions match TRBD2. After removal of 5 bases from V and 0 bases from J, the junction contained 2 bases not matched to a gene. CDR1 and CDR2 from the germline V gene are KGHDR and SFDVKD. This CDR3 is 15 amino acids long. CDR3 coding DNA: TGTGCCACCAGTGGTGCGGGAGCGAACACCGGGGAGCTGTTTTTT. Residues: CATSGAGANTGELFF.

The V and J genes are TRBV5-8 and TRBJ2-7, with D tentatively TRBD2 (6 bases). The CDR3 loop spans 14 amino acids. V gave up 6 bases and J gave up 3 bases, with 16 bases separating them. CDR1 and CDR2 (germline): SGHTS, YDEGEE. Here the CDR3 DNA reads TGTGCCAGCACCCTGGCGGGGCTTGACTACGAGCAGTACTTC. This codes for CASTLAGLDYEQYF.

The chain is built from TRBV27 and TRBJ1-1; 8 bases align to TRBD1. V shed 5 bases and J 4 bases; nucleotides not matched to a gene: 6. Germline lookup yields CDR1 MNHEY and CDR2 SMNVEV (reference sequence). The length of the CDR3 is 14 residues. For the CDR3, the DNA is TGTGCCAGCAGTCTGACAGGGGAGGGCACTGAAGCTTTCTTT. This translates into CASSLTGEGTEAFF.

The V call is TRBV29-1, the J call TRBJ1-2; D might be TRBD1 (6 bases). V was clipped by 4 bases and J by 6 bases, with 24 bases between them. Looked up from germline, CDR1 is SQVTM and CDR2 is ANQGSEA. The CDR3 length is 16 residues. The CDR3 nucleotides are TGCAGCGTTGTAGAAGTAGGTACAGGGACGAGAAATGGCTACACCTTC. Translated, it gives CSVVEVGTGTRNGYTF.